Below, 8 T cell receptor beta chains from the same sample are listed, as sequenced in a study of T cells in Graves' hyperthyroidism and ophthalmopathy. Amplification of TCR beta CDR3 regions used RNA as the template. The HTBI primer set was used in a first-round RT-PCR of the TCR CDR3. One entry per CDR3 protein, called by TCRdb with MiXCR from the multiplex PCR reads. The data hold fewer than 450,000 distinct CDR3 sequences, with roughly 15% observed a single time. Sequencing input: blood. Source of these receptors: a woman between 55 and 75 years old with Graves' ophthalmopathy.

The table lists this clonotype with a few counts. V is TRBV6-1 and J is TRBJ1-2, with TRBD1 identical over 7 bases. V shed 7 bases, J shed 1 base, and the junction held 6 bases outside the gene matches. CDR1 and CDR2 from the germline V gene are MNHNS and SASEGT. CDR3 length: 14 residues. CDR3: CASTRGGHNYGYTF. The DNA for the CDR3 is TGTGCCAGCACCAGAGGGGGCCATAACTATGGCTACACCTTC.

This clonotype was seen a few times. The chain employs TRBV28 and TRBJ1-3; 9 nucleotides match TRBD1. The V segment lost 8 bases and the J segment 0 bases; nucleotides outside the gene matches: 5. There are 15 residues in the CDR3. Germline V lookup: CDR1 MDHEN, CDR2 SYDVKM. CDR3 residues: CASQVTGGSGNTIYF. The CDR3 DNA follows: TGTGCCAGCCAGGTGACAGGGGGCTCTGGAAACACCATATATTTT. Full variable domain (missing parts from reference TRBV28 and TRBJ1-3): DVKVTQSSRYLVKRTGEKVFLECVQDMDHENMFWYRQDPGLGLRLIYFSYDVKMKEKGDIPEGYSVSREKKERFSLILESASTNQTSMYLCASQVTGGSGNTIYFGEGSWLTVV.

This chain links TRBV29-1 with TRBJ1-4, with D hard to call. This CDR3 has 14 amino acids. CDR1 is SQVTM, CDR2 ANQGSEA, per germline. V was pared by 6 bases and J by 7 bases, with 18 bases between. The CDR3 reads CSVSDRSTREKLFF. CDR3 DNA: TGCAGCGTGTCCGATCGAAGTACGCGTGAAAAACTGTTTTTT. Based on the CDR3 plus reference TRBV29-1 and TRBJ1-4, the full variable domain is SAVISQKPSRDICQRGTSLTIQCQVDSQVTMMFWYRQQPGQSLTLIATANQGSEATYESGFVIDKFPISRPNLTFSTLTVSNMSPEDSSIYLCSVSDRSTREKLFFGSGTQLSVL.

There are many counts of this clonotype. CDR3: CASSLGAGSYNEQFF. CDR3 nucleotide sequence: TGTGCCAGCAGCTTAGGGGCCGGGTCCTACAATGAGCAGTTCTTC. V is TRBV11-2 and J is TRBJ2-1; unclear D gene. This CDR3 has 15 amino acids. Trimming took off 1 base at V and 1 base at J, with 8 bases between the two ends. Germline CDR1 reads SGHAT; CDR2 reads FQNNGV.

A remark on this clonotype: A much bigger clone sits one base away, suggesting this may be a read error. J is TRBJ2-1 and V is TRBV7-3; TRBD2 might be the D (5 bases). The CDR3 has 15 amino acids. CDR1 and CDR2 from the germline V gene are SGHTA and FQGTGA. The V end was cut by 2 bases, the J end by 10 bases, with 18 bases between. CDR3 sequence: CASSLRGLTGSEQFF. The DNA of the CDR3 is TGTGCCAGCAGCTTACGAGGGCTAACGGGAAGCGAGCAGTTCTTC.

A few counts support this clonotype. This chain uses TRBV29-1 with TRBJ2-1, with D possibly matching TRBD1 (7 bases). The CDR3 is 14 residues long. V gave up 4 bases and J gave up 4 bases, with 14 bases separating them. Germline-derived CDR1 and CDR2 are SQVTM and ANQGSEA. The CDR3 DNA is TGCAGCGTTGGGGGCAGGGGGGAGTACAATGAGCAGTTCTTC. As protein: CSVGGRGEYNEQFF.

This clonotype has at least ten counts. The CDR3 region has the DNA TGTGCCAGCAGTGCCCGGGACTATGCCCACAATGAGCAGTTCTTC. This translates into CASSARDYAHNEQFF. The chain uses TRBV2 and TRBJ2-1, with 7 nucleotides matching TRBD2. Germline loops: CDR1 SNHLY, CDR2 FYNNEI. V trimming: 4 bases; J trimming: 5 bases; junction bases outside the gene matches: 8. CDR3 length: 15 amino acids.

The chain links TRBV19 to TRBJ2-5; 9 bases line up with TRBD2. The CDR3 is 13 amino acids. The V and J ends lost 7 bases and 4 bases, in that order; junction bases with no gene match: 4. From germline, CDR1 is LNHDA and CDR2 SQIVND (reference sequence). The CDR3 nucleotides read TGTGCCAGTAAGGCGGGAGGGCCAGAGACCCAGTACTTC. This translates into CASKAGGPETQYF.